This T cell receptor (beta chain) stems from a study of blood T cell repertoires in COVID-19. Overall study context: Donors in the United States, Italy and Spain gave samples during acute or convalescent COVID-19. Sample material is recorded as cDNA or gDNA derived from T cells, B-cell-depleted T cells, or PBMCs.

Authors' data handling: Amplifying reference gene primers gave estimates of nucleated cell counts. TCRdb's copy holds only in-frame clones and misses some; the assay was immunoSEQ multiplex PCR. V and J calls and clone size come straight from that table; D and trimming were deduced from the DNA. The data contain roughly 110,000 clones, over 80% of them singletons. This clone came up a few times. CDR3 length: 16 amino acids. CDR1 is MNHNS, CDR2 SASEGT, per germline. Trimming took 4 bases from V and 6 from J, leaving 21 bases between them. This clonotype was sampled from a woman between 65 and 79 years old with acute or convalescent COVID-19. The sample was peripheral blood. V usage is TRBV6-1 and J usage is TRBJ1-2; maybe TRBD1 (5 bases). The CDR3 nucleotides are TGTGCCAGCAGTGTATCAGGGACTGGGGTGATAGATGGCTACACCTTC. This encodes CASSVSGTGVIDGYTF.